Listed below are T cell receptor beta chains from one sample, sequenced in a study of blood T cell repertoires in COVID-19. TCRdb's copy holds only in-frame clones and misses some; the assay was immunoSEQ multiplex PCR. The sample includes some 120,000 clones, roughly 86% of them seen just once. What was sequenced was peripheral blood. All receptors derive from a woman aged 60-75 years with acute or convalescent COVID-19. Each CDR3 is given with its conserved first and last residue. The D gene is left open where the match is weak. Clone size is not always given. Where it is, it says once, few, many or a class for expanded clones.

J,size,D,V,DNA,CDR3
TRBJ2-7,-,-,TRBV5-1,TGCGCCAGCGGGGAGGGGATAACAGGGGGCGAGCAGTACTTC,CASGEGITGGEQYF
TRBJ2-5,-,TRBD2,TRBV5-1,TGCGCCAGCAGCTTTAGCGGGAGGTCCCAAGAGACCCAGTACTTC,CASSFSGRSQETQYF
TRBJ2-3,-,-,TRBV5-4,TGTGCCAGCAGCGCGCCTCCGGGACTCCCTACGCAGTATTTT,CASSAPPGLPTQYF
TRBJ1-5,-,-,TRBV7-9,TGTGCCAGCAGCTTAGTAGGGGCTAAGGGTCAGCCCCAGCATTTT,CASSLVGAKGQPQHF
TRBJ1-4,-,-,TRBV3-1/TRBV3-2,TGTGCCAGCAGCCAAGGGGAGGGTCTGAATGAAAAACTGTTTTTT,CASSQGEGLNEKLFF
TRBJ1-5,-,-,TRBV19,TGTGCCAGTAGTATATTAACAGCGGATCAGCCCCAGCATTTT,CASSILTADQPQHF
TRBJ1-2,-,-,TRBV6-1,TGTGCCAGCAGTGAAGTGGCAGGGGCCAAAGGGGGCTACACCTTC,CASSEVAGAKGGYTF
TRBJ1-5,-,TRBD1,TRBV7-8,TGTGCCAGCAGCAAAGGGGCAGGGGGGAGATCGCATCTCCAGCATTTT,CASSKGAGGRSHLQHF
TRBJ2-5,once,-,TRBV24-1,TGTGCCACCAGTGATTCACTAGCTGAGACCCAGTACTTC,CATSDSLAETQYF
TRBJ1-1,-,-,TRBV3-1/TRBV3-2,TGTGCCAGCAGCCAAGCCGAACAGAACACTGAAGCTTTCTTT,CASSQAEQNTEAFF
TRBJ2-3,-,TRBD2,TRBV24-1,TGTGCCACCAGTGATCCTAGCGGGAGTTTCACAGATACGCAGTATTTT,CATSDPSGSFTDTQYF
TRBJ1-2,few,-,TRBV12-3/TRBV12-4,TGTGCCAGCAGTTTAGGTCTGGACAGCACCTTC,CASSLGLDSTF
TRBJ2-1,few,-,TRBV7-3,TGTGCCAGCAGCTCGTTCCAGGGGTATGAGCAGTTCTTC,CASSSFQGYEQFF
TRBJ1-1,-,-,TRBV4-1,TGCGCCAGCAGCCAAGATGGGTGGACCCCAAGAGGGACTGAAGCTTTCTTT,CASSQDGWTPRGTEAFF
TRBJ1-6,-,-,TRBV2,TGTGCCAGCAGCAGAACTACAGGGCAGTCACCCCTCCACTTT,CASSRTTGQSPLHF
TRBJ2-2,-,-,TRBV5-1,TGCGCCAGCAGCTTGGGACAGTCGAACACCGGGGAGCTGTTTTTT,CASSLGQSNTGELFF
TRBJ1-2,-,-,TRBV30,TGTGCCATGCCCCAGCGGAACACCTTC,CAMPQRNTF
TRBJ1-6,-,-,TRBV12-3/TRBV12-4,TGTGCCAGCAGTTGGACAAGGGGGTCACCCCTCCACTTT,CASSWTRGSPLHF